This section outlines one T cell receptor beta chain sequence together with its context. Antigen specificity is unknown. The source of the sample is a study of blood T cells in healthy people across ages. Study-wide results and caveats: PBMCs were not sorted, which prevented a conclusive comparison of naive versus antigen-experienced cells. The donors' CMV status was not determined, possibly confounding changes in expanded clonotypes.

CDR3 size: 15 residues. The germline V gene has CDR1 LNHDA and CDR2 SQIVND (reference sequence). V shed 2 bases and J 4 bases; nucleotides not matched to a gene: 6. Sample-barcoded 5' priming and a J-beta primer mix drove a second PCR of roughly 6 to 12 cycles. TCRdb passed the 5' RACE reads through MiXCR, listing each CDR3 protein once. The sample includes some 1.8 million distinct CDR3 sequences, roughly two fifths of them seen just once. This TCR was recovered from a human donor in good health. The chain uses TRBV19 and TRBJ2-3, with TRBD1 identical over 7 bases. The material sequenced was blood. The CDR3 DNA sequence: TGTGCCAGTAGTATAACAGGGGATTCAGCAGATACGCAGTATTTT. Residues: CASSITGDSADTQYF.